This T cell receptor (beta chain) was sequenced during a study of beta chain features in type 1 diabetes (dated by TCRdb to about 2018). Background on the whole study: Mean age, gender distribution, total cell number and subset yield did not differ between patients and healthy donors. In the study, TCRB repertoires of sorted circulating CD4+ T cell subsets from recently diagnosed type 1 diabetes patients were compared with those of matched healthy donors. Regulatory and stem cell-like memory subsets were obtained from only 8 patients and roughly 8 healthy donors, while naive and central memory subsets were obtained from all 28 donors. A total of around 110,000,000 sorted cells were examined across all samples, and RNA yield correlated strongly with the number of cells per subset.

Each donor gave one peripheral blood draw, roughly 110 mL on average, collected into heparinised tubes. A BD FACSAria II was used to sort naive, central memory, regulatory and stem cell-like memory CD4+ T cells with a panel that included CD45RO, CCR7, CD25, CD127, CD95 and CD27. A purity above 95% was achieved for all sorted populations. PBMCs were isolated immediately by Lymphoprep density gradient centrifugation and stained directly without culture. To minimize batch effects, samples were stained and sorted in pairs, one healthy donor with one patient per experiment. The study at large found these results: Naive, central memory and regulatory TCRB repertoires appeared more similar among patients than among healthy donors. Because cDNA was sequenced instead of genomic DNA, activated cells with high expression could be over-represented, although the groups did not differ in activation or CD3 levels. A moderate but significant shortening of TCRB CDR3 length was observed in type 1 diabetes patients in all four CD4+ subsets. Because the HLA sub-analyses included only small numbers of individuals, any influence of HLA type on TCRB rearrangement was left unresolved. At VDJ recombination sites, type 1 diabetes patients had fewer insertions and more deleted nucleotides, which implies abnormalities in thymic rearrangement. Shorter templates might have been favored by PCR, but patient and control samples were amplified and corrected together, so both groups would have been affected equally by any skew.

About this clone: Its antigen has not been determined. No much larger clonotype is one base removed from it; base qualities were not supplied.

The entire isolated RNA was reverse transcribed using the High Capacity cDNA Reverse Transcription Kit, and thus expressed TCRB transcripts were sequenced. Deep immunoSEQ sequencing was performed on naive, central memory and regulatory T cell samples, with an average of roughly 4 million total reads per sample. After sorted cells were lysed in RLT buffer, RNA was extracted with DNase-treated RNeasy Micro or Mini kits, with the choice depending on cell number. Each cell subset was processed on its own to prevent cross-contamination, while patient and healthy donor samples were processed together. TCRB sequences were amplified from cDNA with the immunoSEQ multiplex PCR, producing 87-bp fragments spanning the CDR3 region. Sequencing of the amplicons was done on the Illumina HiSeq platform. Per the original workflow: PCR bias was computationally corrected using synthetic template baselines, reads within Hamming distance 2 were collapsed, and singletons that could not be merged were discarded. Reads were aligned against IMGT so that V, D and J genes, CDR3 length and insertions or deletions at six rearrangement sites could be assigned. Clonotype counts were normalized to sorted cell number within each subset before computing true diversity and Gini coefficients with the tcR R package. The overlap coefficient, calculated on TCRB nucleotide sequences, was used to measure repertoire sharing. Out-of-frame TCRB sequences from naive cells were analyzed as a proxy for the pre-selection repertoire. Drawn from immuneACCESS, this table holds only the in-frame rearrangements with V and J called that TCRdb kept. Clones are partly lost; checked studies trace under half to an unresolved V gene and leave the rest unexplained. V, J and clone size were drawn from that table, and D and trimming were deduced from the DNA. The sample profile shows 850,000 to 900,000 clones; 15% to 20% of them were found once. The ten top clones hold 0.023% of the sample.

Relative to germline, V is missing 2 bases and J is missing 0 bases, with 4 bases of the junction outside any gene match. The CDR3 runs 15 amino acids, cysteine and phenylalanine included. Left in the record is the CDR3 DNA by itself, 45 bases read in frame from the first base. The germline V gene provides CDR1 SGHTA and CDR2 FQGNSA. This receptor was obtained from a woman aged 18 to 35 in good health. This receptor chain uses TRBV7-2 and TRBJ2-7, with TRBD2 identical over 7 junction bases. The material sequenced was naive CD4+ T cells from blood. The cell subset or site label, read with the paper, signifies: true naive CD4+ T cells. The DNA sequence reads TGTGCCAGCAGCTTACTAGCGGCGATCTCCTACGAGCAGTACTTC. The encoded protein is CASSLLAAISYEQYF.